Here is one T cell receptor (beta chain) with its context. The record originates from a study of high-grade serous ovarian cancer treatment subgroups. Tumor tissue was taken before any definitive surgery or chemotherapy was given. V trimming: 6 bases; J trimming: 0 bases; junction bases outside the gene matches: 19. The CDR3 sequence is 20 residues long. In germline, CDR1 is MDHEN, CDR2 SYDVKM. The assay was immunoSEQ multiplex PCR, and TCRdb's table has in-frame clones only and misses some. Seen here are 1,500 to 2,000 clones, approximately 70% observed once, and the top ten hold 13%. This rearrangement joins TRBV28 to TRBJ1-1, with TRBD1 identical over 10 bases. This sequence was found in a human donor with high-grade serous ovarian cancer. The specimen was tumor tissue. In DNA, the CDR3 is TGTGCCAGCAGGTTGGGGGCCTCCGGGACAGGGGTTAATTTGAACACTGAAGCTTTCTTT. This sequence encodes CASRLGASGTGVNLNTEAFF.